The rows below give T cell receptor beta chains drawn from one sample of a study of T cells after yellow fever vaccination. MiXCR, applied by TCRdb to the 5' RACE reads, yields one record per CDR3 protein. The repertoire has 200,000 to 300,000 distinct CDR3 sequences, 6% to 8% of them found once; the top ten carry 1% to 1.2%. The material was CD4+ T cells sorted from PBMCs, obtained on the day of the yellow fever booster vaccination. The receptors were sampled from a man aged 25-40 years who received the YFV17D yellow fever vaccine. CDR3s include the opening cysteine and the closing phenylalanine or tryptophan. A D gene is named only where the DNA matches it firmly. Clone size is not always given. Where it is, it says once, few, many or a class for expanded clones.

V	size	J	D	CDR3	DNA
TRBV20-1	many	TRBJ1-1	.	CSARHREGEAEAFF	TGCAGTGCTAGGCACAGGGAAGGGGAAGCTGAAGCTTTCTTT
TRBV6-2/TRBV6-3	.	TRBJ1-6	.	CASARRSSYNSPLHF	TGTGCCAGCGCACGGCGGAGCTCCTATAATTCACCCCTCCACTTT
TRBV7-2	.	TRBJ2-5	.	CASSLRTGGIVQETQYF	TGTGCCAGCAGCTTAAGAACGGGCGGGATCGTCCAAGAGACCCAGTACTTC
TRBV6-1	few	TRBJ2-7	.	CASSVATDYEQYF	TGTGCCAGCAGTGTGGCGACGGACTACGAGCAGTACTTC
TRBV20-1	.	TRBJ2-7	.	CSASPGTYSYEQYF	TGCAGTGCTAGTCCCGGGACCTACTCCTACGAGCAGTACTTC
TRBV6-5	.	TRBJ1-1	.	CASSYSIQNTEAFF	TGTGCCAGCAGTTACTCGATACAGAACACTGAAGCTTTCTTT
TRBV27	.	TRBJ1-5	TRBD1	CASSLRGQGSQPQHF	TGTGCCAGCAGTTTAAGGGGACAGGGGTCACAGCCCCAGCATTTT
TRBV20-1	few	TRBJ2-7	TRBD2	CSVPSGVTYEQYF	TGCAGTGTTCCAAGCGGGGTGACCTACGAGCAGTACTTC
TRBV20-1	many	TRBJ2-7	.	CSATTLDSYEQYF	TGCAGTGCTACAACGCTGGACAGCTACGAGCAGTACTTC
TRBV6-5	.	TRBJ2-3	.	CASSYSSGLGTDTQYF	TGTGCCAGCAGTTACTCAAGTGGTCTCGGGACAGATACGCAGTATTTT
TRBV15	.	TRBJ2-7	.	CATSRIERAYEQYF	TGTGCCACCAGCAGGATTGAAAGGGCCTACGAGCAGTACTTC
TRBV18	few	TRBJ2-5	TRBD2	CASSRPSGSRETQYF	TGTGCCAGCTCACGGCCTAGCGGCAGTCGAGAGACCCAGTACTTC
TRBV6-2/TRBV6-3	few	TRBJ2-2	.	CASTYTGELFF	TGTGCCAGCACCTACACCGGGGAGCTGTTTTTT
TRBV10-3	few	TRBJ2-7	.	CAISEGGWRRVLEQYF	TGTGCCATCAGTGAGGGGGGTTGGAGGAGGGTGCTCGAGCAGTACTTC
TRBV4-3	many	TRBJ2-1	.	CASSQQDSSNEQFF	TGCGCCAGCAGCCAGCAGGACAGTAGCAATGAGCAGTTCTTC
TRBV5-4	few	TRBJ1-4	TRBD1	CASSFSTGGNEKLFF	TGTGCCAGCAGCTTTTCGACAGGGGGTAATGAAAAACTGTTTTTT
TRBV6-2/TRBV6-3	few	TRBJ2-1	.	CASTPGNLLWNEQFF	TGTGCCAGCACCCCCGGGAATTTACTTTGGAATGAGCAGTTCTTC
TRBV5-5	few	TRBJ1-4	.	CASSVDTNHEKLFF	TGTGCCAGCAGCGTCGACACGAACCATGAAAAACTGTTTTTT
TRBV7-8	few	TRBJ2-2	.	CASSLVPSGPTNTGELFF	TGTGCCAGCAGCTTAGTCCCGAGCGGACCTACGAACACCGGGGAGCTGTTTTTT
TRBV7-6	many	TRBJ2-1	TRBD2	CASSLGGLAGGPPYNEQFF	TGTGCCAGCAGCTTAGGCGGACTAGCGGGAGGGCCTCCCTACAATGAGCAGTTCTTC
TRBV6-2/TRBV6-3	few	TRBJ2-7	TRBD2	CASGKLTSGRAASYEQYF	TGTGCCAGTGGGAAATTGACTAGCGGGAGGGCCGCGTCCTACGAGCAGTACTTC
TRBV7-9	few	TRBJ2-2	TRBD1	CASSKDRAVTGELFF	TGTGCCAGCAGCAAAGACAGGGCGGTCACCGGGGAGCTGTTTTTT
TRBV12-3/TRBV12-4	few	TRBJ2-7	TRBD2	CASSPRTSGPYEQYF	TGTGCCAGCAGTCCTCGGACTAGCGGGCCCTACGAGCAGTACTTC
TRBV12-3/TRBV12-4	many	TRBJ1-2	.	CASSLSTRGGYTF	TGTGCCAGCAGTTTGAGCACCCGAGGCGGCTACACCTTC
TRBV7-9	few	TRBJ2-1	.	CASSSSSSYNEQFF	TGTGCCAGCAGCTCGAGTAGCTCCTACAATGAGCAGTTCTTC
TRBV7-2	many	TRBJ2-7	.	CASSLERQPSGEQYF	TGTGCCAGCAGCTTAGAGCGGCAGCCCTCGGGCGAGCAGTACTTC
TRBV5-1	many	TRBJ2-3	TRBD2	CASSGETSGNTDTQYF	TGCGCCAGCAGCGGGGAGACTAGCGGGAACACAGATACGCAGTATTTT
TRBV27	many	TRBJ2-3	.	CASSFSSGTDTQYF	TGTGCCAGCAGTTTTTCCAGCGGCACAGATACGCAGTATTTT
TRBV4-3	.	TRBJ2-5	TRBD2	CASSQVWREAAETQYF	TGCGCCAGCAGCCAAGTGTGGCGGGAGGCGGCGGAGACCCAGTACTTC
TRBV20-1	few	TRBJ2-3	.	CSASTFDTQYF	TGCAGTGCTTCTACCTTCGATACGCAGTATTTT
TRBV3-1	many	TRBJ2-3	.	CASSHPLGHGGPDTQYF	TGTGCCAGCAGCCACCCCTTGGGCCATGGAGGGCCAGATACGCAGTATTTT
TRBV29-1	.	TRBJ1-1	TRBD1	CSGGQGAGTEAFF	TGCAGCGGCGGACAGGGGGCGGGCACTGAAGCTTTCTTT
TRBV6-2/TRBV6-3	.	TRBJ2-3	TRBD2	CASIPAGVTQYF	TGTGCCAGCATTCCCGCGGGGGTTACGCAGTATTTT
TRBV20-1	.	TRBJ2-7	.	CSASGLVESYEQYF	TGCAGTGCTAGTGGTCTCGTTGAGTCCTACGAGCAGTACTTC
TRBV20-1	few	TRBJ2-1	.	CSAHRDWPYNEQFF	TGCAGTGCCCACCGGGACTGGCCTTACAATGAGCAGTTCTTC
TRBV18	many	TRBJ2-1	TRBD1	CASSPDRATYNEQFF	TGTGCCAGCTCACCGGACAGGGCCACCTACAATGAGCAGTTCTTC
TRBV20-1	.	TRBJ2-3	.	CSATGKRRGTDTQYF	TGCAGTGCTACCGGAAAGCGACGCGGCACAGATACGCAGTATTTT
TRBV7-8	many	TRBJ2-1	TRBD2	CASSTSGGTYNEQFF	TGTGCCAGCAGCACTAGCGGGGGGACCTACAATGAGCAGTTCTTC
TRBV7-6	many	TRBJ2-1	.	CASSLGKEQFF	TGTGCCAGCAGCTTAGGGAAGGAGCAGTTCTTC
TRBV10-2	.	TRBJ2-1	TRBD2	CASSGPGLAGESDEQFF	TGCGCCAGCAGTGGCCCGGGACTAGCGGGAGAGTCGGATGAGCAGTTCTTC